This record concerns one T cell receptor beta chain sequence. Its antigen is undetermined. Time point in this sample: baseline pretreatment blood. Treatment defined: 15 Gy SBRT to primary tumor, nephrectomy 4 weeks later. After SBRT, blood was collected at 2 and 4 weeks, plus baseline. This sample stems from a study of radiation and T cells in renal cell carcinoma. General study findings and limits: From baseline, blood top tumor clonotypes peaked at 2 weeks post-radiation.

Method: immunoSEQ multiplex PCR; TCRdb's copy keeps in-frame clones and lacks some. The repertoire holds 150,000 or so clones, with nearly 90% as singletons. From germline, CDR1 is SEHNR and CDR2 FQNEAQ (reference sequence). The CDR3 loop spans 16 amino acids. Trimming at V came to 5 bases and at J to 5 bases, leaving 11 bases not matched to a gene. The chain joins TRBV7-9 to TRBJ2-1; 8 bases are a match to TRBD2. Sequenced here: blood, sampled from a patient whose treatment included radiotherapy and nephrectomy. The receptor was derived from a woman aged 45-65 years with renal cell carcinoma. The CDR3 DNA reads TGTGCCAGCAGCCCCGGCTCTAGCGGGCGGGACAATGAGCAGTTCTTC. Protein: CASSPGSSGRDNEQFF.